The present TCR beta chain was sequenced within a study of response to subunit inactivated influenza vaccine. This clonotype was found many times. TCRdb re-called the RT-PCR reads through MiXCR, storing one row per CDR3 protein. The repertoire has fewer than 600,000 distinct CDR3 sequences, roughly 7.9% of them found once; the top ten carry around 13%. The germline CDR1 and CDR2 sequences are LNHNV and YYDKDF (reference sequence). V lost 1 base and J 3 bases, leaving 10 bases between the germline ends. The CDR3 has 14 residues. The gene calls are TRBV15 and TRBJ2-7; D unclear. The source was PBMCs from blood, collected less than 30 months after vaccination. This receptor was taken from a man in his fifties or sixties who received an inactivated influenza vaccine. CDR3 sequence: CATSRAPGFYEQYF. CDR3 nucleotide sequence: TGTGCCACCAGCAGAGCCCCGGGCTTCTACGAGCAGTACTTC.